This TCR beta chain was obtained from a study of Graves' ophthalmopathy and Graves' hyperthyroidism. Amplified material comprised TCR beta CDR3 regions derived from RNA transcripts. The first round was an RT-PCR with HTBI primers, and the second round was a multiplex PCR. TCRdb itself ran the multiplex PCR reads through MiXCR, one entry per CDR3 protein. The table records about 200,000 distinct CDR3 sequences, less than 30% of them present only once. After removal of 2 bases from V and 2 bases from J, the junction contained 3 bases not matched to a gene. The CDR3 runs to 15 residues. Germline CDR1 reads MGHDK; CDR2 reads SYGVNS.

Input material: peripheral blood. The sequence was collected from a man between 45 and 60 years old with Graves' ophthalmopathy. The chain couples TRBV25-1 to TRBJ2-5, with 9 positions matching TRBD2. The CDR3, as DNA: TGTGCCAGCAGTGAACCGACTAGCGGACAAGAGACCCAGTACTTC. This codes for CASSEPTSGQETQYF.